Sequencing of this T cell receptor (beta chain) was carried out in a study of T-cell memory formation after mild COVID-19. J lost 3 bases, V lost 2 bases, and 1 base had no gene match. Germline lookup yields CDR1 MNHEY and CDR2 SVGAGI. The length of the CDR3 is 15 residues. 5'RACE with constant-segment primers built TCRalpha and TCRbeta cDNA libraries with UMIs. TCRdb reprocessed the 5' RACE reads via MiXCR and lists one record per CDR3 protein. The sample contains more than 300,000 distinct CDR3 sequences, around 15% of which appear only once. Source material: PBMCs or a T cell subset sorted from them (not recorded which). The TCR originated in a man aged 18 to 30 who had mild COVID-19 (a few samples of this study predate the infection). Cell type and time point are not known. The chain links TRBV6-5 to TRBJ2-1, with 10 bases identical to TRBD1. The chain's CDR3 is CASSYRTGGYNEQFF. CDR3 nucleotides: TGTGCCAGCAGTTACCGGACAGGGGGCTACAATGAGCAGTTCTTC.